The 8 T cell receptor beta chains in this list originate from one sample, sequenced in a study of T cell changes during pregnancy in multiple sclerosis. Sequencing used immunoSEQ multiplex PCR; TCRdb keeps in-frame clones, though not all of them. The sample lists tens of thousands of clones; approximately 80% were seen once. The sequencing used CD4+ T cells from peripheral blood mononuclear cells, collected before pregnancy. The receptors originated from a female donor with multiple sclerosis, enrolled in a pregnancy study.

This clone was counted once. This chain joins TRBV6-1 and TRBJ2-7; D is possibly TRBD1 (5 bases). Trimming stripped 2 bases from V and 12 bases from J, with 14 bases between. There are 12 residues in the CDR3. Germline loops: CDR1 MNHNS, CDR2 SASEGT. This CDR3 reads CASSELAARGYF. The CDR3 DNA reads TGTGCCAGCAGTGAATTGGCGGCAAGGGGGTACTTC.

This clone has more than one count but fewer than ten. The rearrangement joins TRBV5-1 to TRBJ2-5; a possible D gene is TRBD1 (6 bases). V was pared by 1 base and J by 3 bases, with 19 bases between. This CDR3 region has 17 residues. Germline-derived CDR1 and CDR2 are SGHRS and YFSETQ. The CDR3 nucleotides read TGCGCCAGCAGCTTGTTCCTGGGGACACTAACCGAAGAGACCCAGTACTTC. Encoded protein: CASSLFLGTLTEETQYF.

This clone was seen only once. The rearrangement uses TRBV7-2 and TRBJ1-2; D perhaps matches TRBD1 (6 bases). Between the trimmed V and J ends, which lost 2 bases and 11 bases, there was a span of 15 bases. The CDR3 runs to 13 residues. Per the germline V gene, CDR1 is SGHTA and CDR2 is FQGNSA. CDR3 bases: TGTGCCAGCAGCTTAACCATCAGGGGTGGGTACACCTTC. Its protein is CASSLTIRGGYTF.

The chain combines TRBV30 with TRBJ1-6, with D maybe TRBD1 (5 bases). Germline CDR1 and CDR2: GTSNPN and SVGIG (reference sequence). Trimming cost V 5 bases and J 5 bases, with 19 bases left between them. The CDR3 runs to 16 residues. CDR3: CAWGAGWPLNNSPLHF. The CDR3 bases are TGTGCCTGGGGCGCAGGGTGGCCCCTAAATAATTCACCCCTCCACTTT.

This clone appeared a single time. The J gene is TRBJ1-2, the V gene TRBV18; 7 bases align to TRBD1. V dropped 4 bases and J dropped 2; count of bases not matched to a gene: 4. Germline V CDR1 and CDR2: KGHSH, LQKENI. The CDR3 is 14 amino acids. CDR3 sequence reads: CASSQGQENYGYTF. CDR3 sequence (DNA): TGTGCCAGCTCACAAGGACAGGAGAACTATGGCTACACCTTC.

This clone was recorded only once. In DNA, the CDR3 is TGCAGCGTCGGGCAGACAGGAGCCGGCACTGAAGCTTTCTTT. It translates to CSVGQTGAGTEAFF. V gene TRBV29-1 combines with J gene TRBJ1-1; D is perhaps TRBD1 (6 bases). There are 14 residues in the CDR3. Germline CDR1 SQVTM, CDR2 ANQGSEA. V lost 6 bases to trimming and J lost 4 bases, with 18 bases between them. The full variable domain, with the rest looked up from reference TRBV29-1 and TRBJ1-1, is SAVISQKPSRDICQRGTSLTIQCQVDSQVTMMFWYRQQPGQSLTLIATANQGSEATYESGFVIDKFPISRPNLTFSTLTVSNMSPEDSSIYLCSVGQTGAGTEAFFGQGTRLTVV.

The V and J genes are TRBV18 and TRBJ2-7; D is possibly TRBD2 (7 bases). The germline V gene encodes CDR1 KGHSH and CDR2 LQKENI. The CDR3 is 17 amino acids. V shed 4 bases and J shed 3 bases, with 22 bases lying between them. CDR3 DNA sequence: TGTGCCAGCTCACAGGGATCACCGGGCGGGGGCAGCTACGAGCAGTACTTC. As protein: CASSQGSPGGGSYEQYF.

In this sample, this clone turned up a few times. The chain carries TRBV7-2 and TRBJ2-1; perhaps TRBD2 as D (6 bases). V was pared by 4 bases and J by 10 bases, with 11 bases between. The CDR3 spans 12 residues. CDR1 and CDR2 (germline): SGHTA, FQGNSA. The CDR3 sequence is CASSWAGREQFF. The CDR3 DNA reads as TGTGCCAGCAGCTGGGCGGGAAGGGAGCAGTTCTTC.